This TCR beta chain was sequenced in a study of T cell responses to AZD1222 COVID-19 vaccine. This clone was found once. Antigen: not known. Study-level findings and limits: Within unmutated variant regions lay the reported targets of nearly half of spike-specific TCRs. Baseline serology detected seropositivity in only 6 or 7 AZD1222 recipients. It was only after the peak T cell response that any repertoires were sampled. A mostly white British donor set with more females was recruited, and clonal diversity was possibly underestimated.

The protocol was immunoSEQ multiplex PCR, while the TCRdb copy is restricted to in-frame clones and leaves out a portion. The table lists under 200,000 clones, approximately 90% of them singletons. This CDR3 is built from 18 residues. V lost 6 bases and J lost 0; bases outside the gene matches: 13. Germline CDR1 and CDR2: MNHEY and SVGEGT. This chain uses TRBV6-2 or TRBV6-3 with TRBJ2-4, with 8 bases identical to TRBD2. This TCR was sampled from an adult in good health. Sequenced here: peripheral blood, sampled on day 0 of AZD1222 vaccination. CDR3 DNA sequence: TGTGCCAGCAGCCTCTTTTCCCTAGCGGGTTTAGCCAAAAACATTCAGTACTTC. Its translation: CASSLFSLAGLAKNIQYF.